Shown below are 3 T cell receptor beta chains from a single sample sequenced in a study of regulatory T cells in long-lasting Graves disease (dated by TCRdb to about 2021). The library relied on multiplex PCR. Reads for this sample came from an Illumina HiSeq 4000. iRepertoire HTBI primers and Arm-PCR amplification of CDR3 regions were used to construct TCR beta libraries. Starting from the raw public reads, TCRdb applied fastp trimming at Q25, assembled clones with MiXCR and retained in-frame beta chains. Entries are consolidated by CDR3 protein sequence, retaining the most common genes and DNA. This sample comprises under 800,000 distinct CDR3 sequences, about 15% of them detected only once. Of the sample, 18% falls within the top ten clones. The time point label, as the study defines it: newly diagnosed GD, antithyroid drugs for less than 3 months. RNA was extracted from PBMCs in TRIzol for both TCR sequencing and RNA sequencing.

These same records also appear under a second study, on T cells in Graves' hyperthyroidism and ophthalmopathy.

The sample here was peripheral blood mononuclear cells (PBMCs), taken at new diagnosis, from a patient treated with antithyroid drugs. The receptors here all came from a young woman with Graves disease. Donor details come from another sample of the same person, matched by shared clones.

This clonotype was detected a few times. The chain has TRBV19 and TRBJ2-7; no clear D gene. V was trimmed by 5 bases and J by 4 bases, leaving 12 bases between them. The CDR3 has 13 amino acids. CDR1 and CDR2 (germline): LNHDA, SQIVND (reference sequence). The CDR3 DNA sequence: TGTGCCAGTAGTGCGTCCCCCGTTTACGAGCAGTACTTC. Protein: CASSASPVYEQYF. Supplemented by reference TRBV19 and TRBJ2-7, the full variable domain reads DGGITQSPKYLFRKEGQNVTLSCEQNLNHDAMYWYRQDPGQGLRLIYYSQIVNDFQKGDIAEGYSVSREKKESFPLTVTSAQKNPTAFYLCASSASPVYEQYFGPGTRLTVT.

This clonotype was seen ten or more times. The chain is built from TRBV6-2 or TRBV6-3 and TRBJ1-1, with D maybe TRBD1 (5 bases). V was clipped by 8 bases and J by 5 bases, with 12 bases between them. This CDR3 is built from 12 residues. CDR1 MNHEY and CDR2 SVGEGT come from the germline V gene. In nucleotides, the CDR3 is TGTGCCAGCTGGACCGGGGGGACTGAAGCTTTCTTT. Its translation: CASWTGGTEAFF.

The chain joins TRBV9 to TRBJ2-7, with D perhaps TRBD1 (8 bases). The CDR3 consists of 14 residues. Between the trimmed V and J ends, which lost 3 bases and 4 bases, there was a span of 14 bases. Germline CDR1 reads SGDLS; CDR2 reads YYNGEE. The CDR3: CASSAYRGGYEQYF. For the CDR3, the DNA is TGTGCCAGCAGCGCCTACAGGGGGGGATACGAGCAGTACTTC. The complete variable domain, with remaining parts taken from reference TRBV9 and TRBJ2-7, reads DSGVTQTPKHLITATGQRVTLRCSPRSGDLSVYWYQQSLDQGLQFLIQYYNGEERAKGNILERFSAQQFPDLHSELNLSSLELGDSALYFCASSAYRGGYEQYFGPGTRLTVT.